Below, 13 T cell receptor beta chains from the same sample are listed, as sequenced in a study of PD-1 and CTLA-4 blockade in melanoma. TCRdb's table, derived via immunoSEQ multiplex PCR, lists solely in-frame clones and lacks some. The sample includes around 32,000 clones, roughly 91% seen only once; the top ten take about 8.1%. The sample consisted of CD8+ T cells from peripheral blood, taken before anti-PD-1 treatment. These receptors originate from a human donor with melanoma.

V gene TRBV11-2 combines with J gene TRBJ1-4; D gene ambiguous. CDR3 length: 14 amino acids. The germline CDR1 and CDR2 sequences are SGHAT and FQNNGV. Trimming took 6 bases from V and 8 from J, leaving 16 bases between them. In nucleotides, the CDR3 is TGTGCCAGCAGACAAACCCAAGGCAAAGAAAAACTGTTTTTT. This encodes CASRQTQGKEKLFF.

The rearrangement uses TRBV3-1 (or the pseudogene TRBV3-2) and TRBJ2-7, with D perhaps matching TRBD1 (5 bases). Germline values: CDR1 LGHDT, CDR2 YNNKEL (reference sequence). The CDR3 has 18 residues. V dropped 0 bases and J dropped 3 bases, with 21 bases sitting between them. The CDR3 nucleotides are TGTGCCAGCAGCCAAGATCACCCCGTGGTCAGGGATTACTACGAGCAGTACTTC. Translation: CASSQDHPVVRDYYEQYF.

This chain joins TRBV5-6 and TRBJ1-1; D is ambiguous. CDR1 and CDR2 (germline): SGHDT, YYEEEE. This CDR3 has 14 residues. Trimming left V 4 bases short and J 2 bases short, with 12 bases between. CDR3 protein: CASSPPDGNTEAFF. In nucleotides, the CDR3 is TGTGCCAGCAGCCCTCCGGACGGAAACACTGAAGCTTTCTTT.

The genes are TRBV11-2 and TRBJ2-1; 10 bases are shared with TRBD2. The CDR3 sequence is 15 residues long. Per germline, CDR1 SGHAT and CDR2 FQNNGV. V lost 0 bases, J lost 7 bases, and 3 bases stayed unmatched. The CDR3 DNA reads TGTGCCAGCAGCTTAGAAGAGACTAGCGGGAATGAGCAGTTCTTC. This gives the protein CASSLEETSGNEQFF.

V and J are TRBV3-1 (or the pseudogene TRBV3-2) and TRBJ1-5; 8 bases agree with TRBD1. CDR3 size: 14 residues. Per the germline V gene, CDR1 is LGHDT and CDR2 is YNNKEL (reference sequence). Trimming at V came to 4 bases and at J to 7 bases, leaving 6 bases not matched to a gene. The CDR3 region is CASSPLGQGQPQHF. The CDR3 DNA reads TGTGCCAGCAGCCCTCTAGGACAGGGACAGCCCCAGCATTTT.

The chain carries TRBV28 and TRBJ1-2, with D unresolved. The CDR3 is 13 amino acids. V lost 6 bases, J lost 0 bases, and 8 bases lay in between. Germline lookup yields CDR1 MDHEN and CDR2 SYDVKM. CDR3 loop: CASRRTSNYGYTF. CDR3 bases: TGTGCCAGCAGACGGACCTCTAACTATGGCTACACCTTC.

This chain connects TRBV5-1 to TRBJ2-1, with D uncertain. V shed 3 bases and J shed 4 bases, with 11 bases lying between them. The germline V gene has CDR1 SGHRS and CDR2 YFSETQ. The CDR3 runs to 14 residues. Here the CDR3 DNA reads TGCGCCAGCAGCTCCTCGGGTGCTTACAATGAGCAGTTCTTC. Protein sequence: CASSSSGAYNEQFF.

The CDR3 DNA reads as TGTGCCAGCAGCTCGAGCGCCGGGGAGCTGTTTTTT. It encodes CASSSSAGELFF. This sequence joins TRBV7-9 and TRBJ2-2; D gene unclear. Germline loops: CDR1 SEHNR, CDR2 FQNEAQ (reference sequence). The CDR3 runs to 12 residues. V was cut by 4 bases and J by 6 bases, with 6 bases left in between.

The chain is built from TRBV5-1 and TRBJ2-5, with TRBD1 as a possible D gene (5 bases). This CDR3 region has 12 residues. Germline CDR1 is SGHRS and CDR2 is YFSETQ. V lost 4 bases, J lost 5 bases, and 9 bases lay in between. The CDR3 loop reads CASSINRETQYF. The CDR3 DNA follows: TGCGCCAGCAGCATAAACAGGGAGACCCAGTACTTC.

J is TRBJ1-6 and V is TRBV6-4; D ambiguous. V dropped 6 bases and J dropped 0 bases, with 9 bases sitting between them. CDR1 and CDR2 from the germline V gene are MRHNA and SNTAGT. The CDR3 extends over 15 amino acids. CDR3 sequence (DNA): TGTGCCAGCAGCGAGTTAAGCTCCTATAATTCACCCCTCCACTTT. It is translated as CASSELSSYNSPLHF.

The chain employs TRBV6-2 or TRBV6-3 and TRBJ1-1, with unresolved D. There are 13 residues in the CDR3. Trimming cost V 2 bases and J 2 bases, with 6 bases left between them. CDR1 MNHEY and CDR2 SVGEGT come from the germline V gene. The CDR3 DNA follows: TGTGCCAGCAGTTACGAACTTAACACTGAAGCTTTCTTT. This encodes CASSYELNTEAFF.

The chain links TRBV7-2 to TRBJ2-7; 8 bases match TRBD1. CDR1 is SGHTA and CDR2 is FQGNSA in the germline V gene. This CDR3 spans 17 amino acids. V shed 3 bases and J 4 bases; nucleotides not matched to a gene: 14. The CDR3 is CASSLTSFGTGLYEQYF. The CDR3 nucleotides are TGTGCCAGCAGCTTGACGTCCTTCGGGACAGGCTTATACGAGCAGTACTTC.

This clone is judged medium-sized. The V call is TRBV7-9, the J call TRBJ2-5, with D tentatively TRBD2 (6 bases). The germline gives CDR1 SEHNR, CDR2 FQNEAQ (reference sequence). The CDR3 is 16 amino acids. Trimming took 2 bases from V and 5 from J, leaving 18 bases between them. The CDR3 region is CASSLTQGGGAETQYF. CDR3 bases: TGTGCCAGCAGCTTAACCCAAGGAGGCGGGGCTGAGACCCAGTACTTC.